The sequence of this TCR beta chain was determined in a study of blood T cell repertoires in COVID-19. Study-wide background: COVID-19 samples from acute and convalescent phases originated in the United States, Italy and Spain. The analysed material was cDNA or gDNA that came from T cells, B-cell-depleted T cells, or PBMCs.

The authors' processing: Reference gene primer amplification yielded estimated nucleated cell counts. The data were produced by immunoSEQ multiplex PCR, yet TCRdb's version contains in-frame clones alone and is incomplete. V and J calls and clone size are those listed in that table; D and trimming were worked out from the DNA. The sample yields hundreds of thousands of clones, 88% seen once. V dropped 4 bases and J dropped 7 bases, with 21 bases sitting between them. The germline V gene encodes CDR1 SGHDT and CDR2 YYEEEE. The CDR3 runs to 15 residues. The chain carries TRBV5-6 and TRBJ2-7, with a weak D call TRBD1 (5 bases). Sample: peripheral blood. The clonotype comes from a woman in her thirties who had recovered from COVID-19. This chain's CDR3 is CASSQRTRVSGEQYF. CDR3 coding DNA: TGTGCCAGCAGCCAACGGACCAGGGTTTCAGGGGAGCAGTACTTC.